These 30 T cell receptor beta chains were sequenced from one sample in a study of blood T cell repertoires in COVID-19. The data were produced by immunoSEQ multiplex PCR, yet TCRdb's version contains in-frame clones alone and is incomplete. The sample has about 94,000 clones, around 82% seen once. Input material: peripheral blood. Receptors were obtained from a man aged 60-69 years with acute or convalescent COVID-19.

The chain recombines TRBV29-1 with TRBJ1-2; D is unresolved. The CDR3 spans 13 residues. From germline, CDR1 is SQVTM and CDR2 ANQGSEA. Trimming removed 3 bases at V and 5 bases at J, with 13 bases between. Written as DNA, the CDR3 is TGCAGCGTTGAGCACCTAGATCAGTATGGCTACACCTTC. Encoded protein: CSVEHLDQYGYTF.

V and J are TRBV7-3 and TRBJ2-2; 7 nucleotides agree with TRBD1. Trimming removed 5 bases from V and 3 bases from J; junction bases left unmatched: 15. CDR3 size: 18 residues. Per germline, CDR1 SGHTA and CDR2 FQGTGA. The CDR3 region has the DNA TGTGCCAGCAGCGTCTGGCCAAACAGGGACAGCGACACCGGGGAGCTGTTTTTT. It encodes CASSVWPNRDSDTGELFF.

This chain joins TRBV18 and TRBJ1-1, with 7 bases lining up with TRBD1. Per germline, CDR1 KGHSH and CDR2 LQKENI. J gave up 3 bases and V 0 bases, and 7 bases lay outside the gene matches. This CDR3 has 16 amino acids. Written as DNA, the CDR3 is TGTGCCAGCTCACCACCGTTCGGAGGGGGCTACACTGAAGCTTTCTTT. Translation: CASSPPFGGGYTEAFF.

CDR3 in DNA: TGTGCCAGCAGCCAAGAGCGGAACCCTGGAAACACCATATATTTT. It specifies CASSQERNPGNTIYF. The chain recombines TRBV4-2 with TRBJ1-3, with D hard to call. The CDR3 runs to 15 residues. Germline-derived CDR1 and CDR2 are LGHNA and YNFKEQ. Trimming left V 0 bases short and J 2 bases short, with 8 bases between.

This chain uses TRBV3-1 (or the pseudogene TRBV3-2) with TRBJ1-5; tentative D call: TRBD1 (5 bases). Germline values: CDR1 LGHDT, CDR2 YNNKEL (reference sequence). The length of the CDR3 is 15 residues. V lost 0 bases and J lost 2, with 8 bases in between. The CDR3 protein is CASSQDATGNQPQHF. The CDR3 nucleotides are TGTGCCAGCAGCCAAGACGCGACAGGCAATCAGCCCCAGCATTTT.

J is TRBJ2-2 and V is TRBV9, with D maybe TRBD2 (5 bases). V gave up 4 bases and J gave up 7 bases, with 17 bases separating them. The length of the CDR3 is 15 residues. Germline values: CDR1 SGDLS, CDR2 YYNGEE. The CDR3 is CASSLEEGLNGELFF. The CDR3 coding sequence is TGTGCCAGCAGCCTAGAAGAGGGATTAAACGGGGAGCTGTTTTTT.

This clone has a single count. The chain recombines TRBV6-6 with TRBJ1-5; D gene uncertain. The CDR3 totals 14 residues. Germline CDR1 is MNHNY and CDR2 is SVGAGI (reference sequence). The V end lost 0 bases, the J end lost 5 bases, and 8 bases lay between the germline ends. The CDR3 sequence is CASSYSTSDQPQHF. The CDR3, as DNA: TGTGCCAGCAGTTACTCGACATCGGATCAGCCCCAGCATTTT.

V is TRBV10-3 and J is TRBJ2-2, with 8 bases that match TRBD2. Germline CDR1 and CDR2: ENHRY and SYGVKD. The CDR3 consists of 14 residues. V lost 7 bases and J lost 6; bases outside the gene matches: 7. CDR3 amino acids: CAIMAGGLAGELFF. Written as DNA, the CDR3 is TGTGCCATCATGGCGGGGGGTCTTGCCGGGGAGCTGTTTTTT.

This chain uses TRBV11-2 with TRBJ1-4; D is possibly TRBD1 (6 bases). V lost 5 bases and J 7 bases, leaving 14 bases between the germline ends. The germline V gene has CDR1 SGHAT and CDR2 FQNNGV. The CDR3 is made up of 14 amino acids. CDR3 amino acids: CASSLPGGSEKLFF. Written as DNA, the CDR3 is TGTGCCAGCAGCCTCCCGGGGGGCAGTGAAAAACTGTTTTTT.

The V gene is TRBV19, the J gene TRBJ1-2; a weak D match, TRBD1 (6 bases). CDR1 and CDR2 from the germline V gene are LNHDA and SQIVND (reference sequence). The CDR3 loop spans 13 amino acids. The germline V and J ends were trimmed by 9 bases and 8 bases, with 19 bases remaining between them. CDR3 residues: CASNLQGLGGYTF. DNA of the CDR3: TGTGCCAGCAACTTACAGGGATTAGGGGGCTACACCTTC.

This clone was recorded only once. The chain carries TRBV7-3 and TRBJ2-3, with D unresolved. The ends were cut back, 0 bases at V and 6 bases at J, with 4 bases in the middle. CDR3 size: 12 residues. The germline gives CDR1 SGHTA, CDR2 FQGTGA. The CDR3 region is CASSLTGDTQYF. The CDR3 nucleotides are TGTGCCAGCAGCTTAACCGGGGATACGCAGTATTTT.

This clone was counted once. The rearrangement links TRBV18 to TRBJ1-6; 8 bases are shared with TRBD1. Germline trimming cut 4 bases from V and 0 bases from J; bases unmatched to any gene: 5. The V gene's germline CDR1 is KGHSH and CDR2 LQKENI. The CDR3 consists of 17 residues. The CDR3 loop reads CASSLFGQGSYNSPLHF. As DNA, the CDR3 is TGTGCCAGCTCACTTTTTGGACAGGGCTCCTATAATTCACCCCTCCACTTT.

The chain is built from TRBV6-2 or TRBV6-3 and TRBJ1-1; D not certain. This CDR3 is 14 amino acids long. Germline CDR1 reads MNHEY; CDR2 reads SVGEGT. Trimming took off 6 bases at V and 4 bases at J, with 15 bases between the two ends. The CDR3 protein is CASSLTRGSTEAFF. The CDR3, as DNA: TGTGCCAGCAGCCTAACTCGGGGTAGCACTGAAGCTTTCTTT.

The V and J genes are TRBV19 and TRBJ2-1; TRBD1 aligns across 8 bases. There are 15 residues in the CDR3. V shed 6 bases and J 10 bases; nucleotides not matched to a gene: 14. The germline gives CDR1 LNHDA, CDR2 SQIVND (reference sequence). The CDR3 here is CASSISFGQGREQFF. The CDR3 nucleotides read TGTGCCAGTAGCATCAGCTTTGGACAGGGCCGGGAGCAGTTCTTC. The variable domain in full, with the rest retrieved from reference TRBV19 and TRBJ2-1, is DGGITQSPKYLFRKEGQNVTLSCEQNLNHDAMYWYRQDPGQGLRLIYYSQIVNDFQKGDIAEGYSVSREKKESFPLTVTSAQKNPTAFYLCASSISFGQGREQFFGPGTRLTVL.

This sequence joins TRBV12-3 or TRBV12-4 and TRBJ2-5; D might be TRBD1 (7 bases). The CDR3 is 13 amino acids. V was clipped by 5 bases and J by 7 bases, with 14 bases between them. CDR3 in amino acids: CASSIQGRGTQYF. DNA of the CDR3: TGTGCCAGCAGTATACAGGGGCGGGGGACCCAGTACTTC.

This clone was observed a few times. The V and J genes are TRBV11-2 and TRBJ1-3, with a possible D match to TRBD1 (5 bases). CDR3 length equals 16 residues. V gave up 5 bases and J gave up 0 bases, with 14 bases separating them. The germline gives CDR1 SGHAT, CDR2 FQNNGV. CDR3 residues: CASSPYRTSSGNTIYF. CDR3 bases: TGTGCCAGCAGCCCCTACAGGACCAGCTCTGGAAACACCATATATTTT.

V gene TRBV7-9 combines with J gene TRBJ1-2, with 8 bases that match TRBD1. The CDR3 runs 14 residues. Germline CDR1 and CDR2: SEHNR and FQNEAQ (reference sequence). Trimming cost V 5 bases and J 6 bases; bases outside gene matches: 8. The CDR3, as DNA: TGTGCCAGCAGCGCGGACAGGGCCCCACATGGCTACACCTTC. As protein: CASSADRAPHGYTF.

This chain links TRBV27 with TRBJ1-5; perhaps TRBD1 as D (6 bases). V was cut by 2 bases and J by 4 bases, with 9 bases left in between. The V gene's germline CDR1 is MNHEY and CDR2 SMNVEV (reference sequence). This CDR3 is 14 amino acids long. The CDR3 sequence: CASSLKGGNQPQHF. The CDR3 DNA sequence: TGTGCCAGCAGTTTAAAAGGGGGTAATCAGCCCCAGCATTTT.

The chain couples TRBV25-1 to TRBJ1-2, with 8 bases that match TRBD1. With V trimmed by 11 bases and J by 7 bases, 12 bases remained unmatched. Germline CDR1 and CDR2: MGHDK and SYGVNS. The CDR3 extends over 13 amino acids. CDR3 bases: TGTGCCGTCCAGATAGGACAGGGAGGTGGCTACACCTTC. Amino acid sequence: CAVQIGQGGGYTF.

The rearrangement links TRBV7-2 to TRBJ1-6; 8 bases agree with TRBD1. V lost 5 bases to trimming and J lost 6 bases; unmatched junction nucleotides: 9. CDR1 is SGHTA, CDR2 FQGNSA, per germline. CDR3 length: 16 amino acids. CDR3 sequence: CASSTQGQGVNSPLHF. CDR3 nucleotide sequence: TGTGCCAGCAGCACACAAGGACAGGGCGTTAATTCACCCCTCCACTTT.

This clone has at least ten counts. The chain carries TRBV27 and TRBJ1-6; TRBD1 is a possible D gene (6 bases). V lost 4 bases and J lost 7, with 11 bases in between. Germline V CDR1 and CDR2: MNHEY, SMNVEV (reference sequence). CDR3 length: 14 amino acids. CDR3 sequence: CASSWGGRNSPLHF. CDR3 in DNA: TGTGCCAGCAGTTGGGGGGGGCGGAATTCACCCCTCCACTTT.

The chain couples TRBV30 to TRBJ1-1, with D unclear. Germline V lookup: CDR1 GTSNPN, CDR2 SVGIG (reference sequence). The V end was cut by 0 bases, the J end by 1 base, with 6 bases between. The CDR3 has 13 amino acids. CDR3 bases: TGTGCCTGGAGTGTACCAGGGAACACTGAAGCTTTCTTT. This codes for CAWSVPGNTEAFF.

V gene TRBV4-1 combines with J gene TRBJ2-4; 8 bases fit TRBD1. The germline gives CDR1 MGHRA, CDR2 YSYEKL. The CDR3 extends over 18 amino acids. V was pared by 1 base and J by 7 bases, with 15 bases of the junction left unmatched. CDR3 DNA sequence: TGCGCCAGCAGCCAAGGGGGGCAGGGGGCGTCGGTAGAGAACATTCAGTACTTC. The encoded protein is CASSQGGQGASVENIQYF.

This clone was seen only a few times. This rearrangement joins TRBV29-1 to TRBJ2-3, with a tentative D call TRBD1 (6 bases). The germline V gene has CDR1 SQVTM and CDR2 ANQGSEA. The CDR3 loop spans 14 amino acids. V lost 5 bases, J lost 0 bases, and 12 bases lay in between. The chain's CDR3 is CSVLGTFSTDTQYF. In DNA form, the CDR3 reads TGCAGCGTTCTGGGGACATTTAGCACAGATACGCAGTATTTT.

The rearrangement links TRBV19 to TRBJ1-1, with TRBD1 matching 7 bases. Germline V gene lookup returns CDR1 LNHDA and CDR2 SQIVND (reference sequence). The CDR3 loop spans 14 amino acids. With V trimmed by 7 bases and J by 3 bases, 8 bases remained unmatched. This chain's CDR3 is CASTKTGSDTEAFF. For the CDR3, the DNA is TGTGCCAGTACCAAGACAGGGTCGGACACTGAAGCTTTCTTT.

The CDR3 DNA sequence: TGTGCCAGCAGCGGGTGGGGGGGAGATAGCAATCAGCCCCAGCATTTT. It yields the protein CASSGWGGDSNQPQHF. The chain employs TRBV7-8 and TRBJ1-5; possibly TRBD1 for D (5 bases). The CDR3 runs to 16 residues. Looked up from germline, CDR1 is SGHVS and CDR2 is FQNEAQ. Trimming removed 5 bases at V and 0 bases at J, with 14 bases between.

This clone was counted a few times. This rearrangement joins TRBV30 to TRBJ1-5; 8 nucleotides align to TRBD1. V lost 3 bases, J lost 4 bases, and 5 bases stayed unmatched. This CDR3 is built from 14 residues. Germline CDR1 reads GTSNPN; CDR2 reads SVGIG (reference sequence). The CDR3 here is CAWSDGTGNQPQHF. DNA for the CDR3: TGTGCCTGGAGCGACGGGACAGGTAATCAGCCCCAGCATTTT.

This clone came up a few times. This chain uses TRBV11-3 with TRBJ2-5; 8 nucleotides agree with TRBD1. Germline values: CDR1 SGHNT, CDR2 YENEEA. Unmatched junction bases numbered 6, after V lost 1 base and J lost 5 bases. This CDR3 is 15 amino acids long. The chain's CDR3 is CASSLGTGGVETQYF. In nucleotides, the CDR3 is TGTGCCAGCAGCTTAGGTACAGGGGGTGTGGAGACCCAGTACTTC.

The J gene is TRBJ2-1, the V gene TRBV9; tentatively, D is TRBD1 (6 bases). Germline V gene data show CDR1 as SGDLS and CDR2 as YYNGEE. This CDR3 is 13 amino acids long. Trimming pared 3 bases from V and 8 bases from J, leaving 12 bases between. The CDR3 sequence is CASSDRDTDEQFF. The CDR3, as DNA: TGTGCCAGCAGCGACAGGGATACCGATGAGCAGTTCTTC.

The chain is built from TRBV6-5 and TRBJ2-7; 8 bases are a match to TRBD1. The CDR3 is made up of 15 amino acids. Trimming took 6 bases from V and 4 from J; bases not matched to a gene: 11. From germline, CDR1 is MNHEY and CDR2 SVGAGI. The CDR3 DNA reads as TGTGCCAGCAGCAAGGAATACAGGGGGGTATACGAGCAGTACTTC. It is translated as CASSKEYRGVYEQYF.